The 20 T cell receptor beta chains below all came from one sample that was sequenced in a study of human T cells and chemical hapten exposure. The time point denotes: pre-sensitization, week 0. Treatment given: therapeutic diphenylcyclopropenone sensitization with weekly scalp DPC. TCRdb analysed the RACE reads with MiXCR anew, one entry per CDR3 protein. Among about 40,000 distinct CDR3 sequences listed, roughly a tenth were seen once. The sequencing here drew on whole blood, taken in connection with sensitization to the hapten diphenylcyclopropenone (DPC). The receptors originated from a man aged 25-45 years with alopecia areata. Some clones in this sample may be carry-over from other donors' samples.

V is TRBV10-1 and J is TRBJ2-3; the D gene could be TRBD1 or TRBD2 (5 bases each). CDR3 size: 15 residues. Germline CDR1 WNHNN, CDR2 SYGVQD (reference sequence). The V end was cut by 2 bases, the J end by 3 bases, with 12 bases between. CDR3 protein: CASSETRGWTDTQYF. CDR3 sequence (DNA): TGCGCCAGCAGTGAGACTCGGGGCTGGACAGATACGCAGTATTTT.

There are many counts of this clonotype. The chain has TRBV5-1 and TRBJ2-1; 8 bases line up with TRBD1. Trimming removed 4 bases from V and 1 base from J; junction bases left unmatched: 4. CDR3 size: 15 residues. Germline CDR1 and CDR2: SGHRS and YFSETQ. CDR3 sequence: CASSQWTGSYNEQFF. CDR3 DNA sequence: TGCGCCAGCAGCCAGTGGACAGGGTCCTACAATGAGCAGTTCTTC.

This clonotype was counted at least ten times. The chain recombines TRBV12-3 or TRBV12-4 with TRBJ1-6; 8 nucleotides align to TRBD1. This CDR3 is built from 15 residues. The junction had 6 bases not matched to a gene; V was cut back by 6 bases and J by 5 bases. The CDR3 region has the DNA TGTGCCAGCAGGCAACGGACAGGGCATAATTCACCCCTCCACTTT. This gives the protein CASRQRTGHNSPLHF.

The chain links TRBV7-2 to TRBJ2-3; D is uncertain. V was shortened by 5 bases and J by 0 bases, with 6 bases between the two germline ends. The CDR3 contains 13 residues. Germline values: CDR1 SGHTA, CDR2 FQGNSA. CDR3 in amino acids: CASSRVSTDTQYF. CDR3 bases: TGTGCCAGCAGCCGGGTTAGCACAGATACGCAGTATTTT.

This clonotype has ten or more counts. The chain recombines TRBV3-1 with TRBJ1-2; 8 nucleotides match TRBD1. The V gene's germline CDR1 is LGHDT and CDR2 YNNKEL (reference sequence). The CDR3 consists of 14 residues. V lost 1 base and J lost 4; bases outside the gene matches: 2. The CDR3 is CASSQAGQAYGYTF. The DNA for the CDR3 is TGTGCCAGCAGCCAAGCGGGACAGGCCTATGGCTACACCTTC.

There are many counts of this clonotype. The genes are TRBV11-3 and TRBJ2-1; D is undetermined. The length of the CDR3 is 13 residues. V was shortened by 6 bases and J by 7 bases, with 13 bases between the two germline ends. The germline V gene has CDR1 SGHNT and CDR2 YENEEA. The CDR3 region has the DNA TGTGCCAGCAGGATCCTTCCCGGGAATGAGCAGTTCTTC. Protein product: CASRILPGNEQFF.

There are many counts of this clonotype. This CDR3 reads CASSLGTSGKKYQETQYF. The CDR3 DNA reads as TGTGCCAGCAGCTTAGGGACTAGCGGGAAAAAGTACCAAGAGACCCAGTACTTC. The genes are TRBV11-2 and TRBJ2-5, with 12 bases that match TRBD2. The CDR3 consists of 18 residues. The germline gives CDR1 SGHAT, CDR2 FQNNGV. The J segment lost 0 bases and the V segment lost 1 base, leaving 6 bases of the junction unmatched.

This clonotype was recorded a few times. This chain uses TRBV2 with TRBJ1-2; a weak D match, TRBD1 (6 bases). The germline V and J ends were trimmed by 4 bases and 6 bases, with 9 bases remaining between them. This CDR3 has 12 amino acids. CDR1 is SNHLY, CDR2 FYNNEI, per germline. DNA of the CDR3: TGTGCCAGCAGTGGGGGGGCCAATGGCTACACCTTC. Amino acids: CASSGGANGYTF.

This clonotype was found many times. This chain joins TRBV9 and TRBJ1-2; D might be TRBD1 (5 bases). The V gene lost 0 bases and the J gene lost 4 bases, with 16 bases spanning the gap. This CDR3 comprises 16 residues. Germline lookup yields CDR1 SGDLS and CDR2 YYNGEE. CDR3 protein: CASSVGVREMIYGYTF. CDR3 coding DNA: TGTGCCAGCAGCGTAGGTGTCAGGGAAATGATCTATGGCTACACCTTC.

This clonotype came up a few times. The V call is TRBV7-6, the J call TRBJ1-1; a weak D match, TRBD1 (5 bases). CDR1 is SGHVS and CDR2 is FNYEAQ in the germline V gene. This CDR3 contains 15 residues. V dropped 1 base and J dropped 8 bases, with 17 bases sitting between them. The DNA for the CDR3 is TGTGCCAGCAGCTTAGTTTATGGGTCAGGGACGGAAGCTTTCTTT. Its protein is CASSLVYGSGTEAFF.

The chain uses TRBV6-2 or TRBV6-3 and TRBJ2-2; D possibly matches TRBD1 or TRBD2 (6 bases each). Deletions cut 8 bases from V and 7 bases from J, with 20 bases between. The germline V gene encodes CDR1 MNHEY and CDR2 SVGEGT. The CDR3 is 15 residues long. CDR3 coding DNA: TGTGCCAGCTGCCTCCTCGGAGGGGGTGGCGGGGAGCTGTTTTTT. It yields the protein CASCLLGGGGGELFF.

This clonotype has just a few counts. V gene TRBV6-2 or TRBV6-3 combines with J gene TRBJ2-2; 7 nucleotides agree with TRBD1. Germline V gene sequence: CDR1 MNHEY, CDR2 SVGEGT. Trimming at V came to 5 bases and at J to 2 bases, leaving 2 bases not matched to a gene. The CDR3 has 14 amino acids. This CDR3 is CASSGTANTGELFF. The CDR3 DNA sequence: TGTGCCAGCAGTGGGACAGCCAACACCGGGGAGCTGTTTTTT.

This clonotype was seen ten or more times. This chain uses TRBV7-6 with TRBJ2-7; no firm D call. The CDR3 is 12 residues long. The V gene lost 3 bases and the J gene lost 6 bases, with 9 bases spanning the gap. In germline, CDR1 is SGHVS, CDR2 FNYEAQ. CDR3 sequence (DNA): TGTGCCAGCAGCTTTCACACTCGCGAGCAGTACGTC. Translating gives CASSFHTREQYV.

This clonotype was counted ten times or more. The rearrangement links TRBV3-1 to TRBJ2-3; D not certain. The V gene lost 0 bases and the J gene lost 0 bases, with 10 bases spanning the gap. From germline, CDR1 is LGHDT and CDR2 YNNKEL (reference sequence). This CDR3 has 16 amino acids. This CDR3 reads CASSQDRRTSTDTQYF. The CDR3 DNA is TGTGCCAGCAGCCAAGATCGAAGGACCAGCACAGATACGCAGTATTTT.

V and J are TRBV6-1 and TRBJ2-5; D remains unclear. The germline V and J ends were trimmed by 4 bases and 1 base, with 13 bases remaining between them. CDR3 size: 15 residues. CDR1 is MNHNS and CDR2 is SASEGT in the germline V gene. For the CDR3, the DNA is TGTGCCAGCAGTGGGTCCATCCGTGGCCAAGAGACCCAGTACTTC. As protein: CASSGSIRGQETQYF.

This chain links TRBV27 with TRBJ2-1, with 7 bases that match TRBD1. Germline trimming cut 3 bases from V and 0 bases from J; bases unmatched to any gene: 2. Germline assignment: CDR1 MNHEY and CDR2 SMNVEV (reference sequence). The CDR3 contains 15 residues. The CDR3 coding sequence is TGTGCCAGCAGTTTGGACAGGAGCTCCTACAATGAGCAGTTCTTC. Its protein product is CASSLDRSSYNEQFF.

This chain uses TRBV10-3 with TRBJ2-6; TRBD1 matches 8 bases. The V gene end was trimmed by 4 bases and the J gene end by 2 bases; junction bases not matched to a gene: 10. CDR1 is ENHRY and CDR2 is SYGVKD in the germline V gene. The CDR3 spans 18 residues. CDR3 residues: CAISGPGQVDAGANVLTF. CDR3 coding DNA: TGTGCCATCAGTGGGCCGGGACAGGTCGACGCTGGGGCCAACGTCCTGACTTTC.

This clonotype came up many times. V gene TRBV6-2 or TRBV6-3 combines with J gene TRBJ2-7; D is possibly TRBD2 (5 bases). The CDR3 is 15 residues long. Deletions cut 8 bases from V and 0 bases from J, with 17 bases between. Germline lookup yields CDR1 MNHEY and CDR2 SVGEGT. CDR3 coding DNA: TGTGCCAGCTCCAGCGGAAAAATGAGCTCCTACGAGCAGTACGTC. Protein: CASSSGKMSSYEQYV.

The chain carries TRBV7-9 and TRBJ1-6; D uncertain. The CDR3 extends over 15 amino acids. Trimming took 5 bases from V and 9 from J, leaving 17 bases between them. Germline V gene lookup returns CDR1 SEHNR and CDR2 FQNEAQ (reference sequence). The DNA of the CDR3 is TGTGCCAGCAGCACCCAAGGTACCATGATTTCACCCCTCCACTTT. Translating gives CASSTQGTMISPLHF.

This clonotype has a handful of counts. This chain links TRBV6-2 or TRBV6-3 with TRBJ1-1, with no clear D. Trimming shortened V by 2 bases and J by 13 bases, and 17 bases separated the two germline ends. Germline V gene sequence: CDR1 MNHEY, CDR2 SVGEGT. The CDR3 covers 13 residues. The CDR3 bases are TGTGCCAGCAGTTACGTCGGAGTTCCGAAGGTTTTCTTT. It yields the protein CASSYVGVPKVFF.